This passage covers 24 T cell receptor beta chains from one sample sequenced in a study of OX40 agonist ivuxolimab in advanced cancers. Here immunoSEQ multiplex PCR was the method, and the copy in TCRdb shows in-frame clones only, minus some. The sample lists about 32,000 clones, over 80% occurring once. The specimen comprised CD4+ or CD8+ T cells sorted from blood, sampled in a trial of the OX40 agonist ivuxolimab. Receptors originate from an adult with an advanced solid tumor such as melanoma, head and neck, liver or kidney cancer.

The V and J genes are TRBV28 and TRBJ2-7; 7 nucleotides agree with TRBD2. This CDR3 contains 14 residues. The ends lost 7 bases at V and 4 bases at J; junction bases unmatched: 10. Germline V lookup: CDR1 MDHEN, CDR2 SYDVKM. This chain's CDR3 is CASTQGGTGYEQYF. CDR3 DNA sequence: TGTGCCAGCACCCAGGGAGGGACGGGATACGAGCAGTACTTC.

The rearrangement links TRBV6-5 to TRBJ1-2; no firm D call. The V gene lost 2 bases and the J gene lost 8 bases, with 18 bases spanning the gap. This CDR3 region has 15 residues. Looked up from germline, CDR1 is MNHEY and CDR2 is SVGAGI. CDR3 region: CASSYDQKGPLGYTF. CDR3 nucleotide sequence: TGTGCCAGCAGTTACGACCAAAAGGGTCCCCTCGGCTACACCTTC.

This clone is judged medium-sized (0.01 to 0.1%). The rearrangement uses TRBV7-9 and TRBJ2-1; a weak D match, TRBD2 (5 bases). Germline V CDR1 and CDR2: SEHNR, FQNEAQ (reference sequence). CDR3 size: 14 residues. V lost 4 bases to trimming and J lost 9 bases, with 16 bases between them. CDR3 bases: TGTGCCAGCAGCTCTTCCGGGGAGTACCGTGAGCAGTTCTTC. It specifies CASSSSGEYREQFF.

V and J are TRBV4-1 and TRBJ2-7; possibly TRBD2 for D (5 bases). Per germline, CDR1 MGHRA and CDR2 YSYEKL. V was shortened by 0 bases and J by 4 bases, with 13 bases between the two germline ends. The CDR3 totals 15 residues. CDR3 protein: CASSQDLSLAYEQYF. DNA of the CDR3: TGCGCCAGCAGCCAAGATCTTAGTCTAGCTTACGAGCAGTACTTC.

CDR3 region: CASSRERNRIYEQYF. The CDR3 nucleotides read TGTGCCAGCAGCCGGGAAAGGAATAGGATCTACGAGCAGTACTTC. The chain couples TRBV5-6 to TRBJ2-7; D may be TRBD2 (5 bases). The germline V gene has CDR1 SGHDT and CDR2 YYEEEE. Trimming removed 4 bases at V and 3 bases at J, with 17 bases between. The CDR3 runs 15 residues.

The CDR3 nucleotides are TGTGCCAGCAGCCCCGACAGGGGGGAGAACACTGAAGCTTTCTTT. It codes for CASSPDRGENTEAFF. The chain recombines TRBV27 with TRBJ1-1; 9 bases align to TRBD1. This CDR3 comprises 15 residues. CDR1 is MNHEY, CDR2 SMNVEV, per germline (reference sequence). The V and J ends lost 6 bases and 1 base, in that order; junction bases with no gene match: 6.

This clone was recorded a few times. The CDR3 sequence: CASSQAEEQYF. CDR3 nucleotide sequence: TGTGCCAGCAGCCAAGCCGAGGAGCAGTACTTC. The genes are TRBV14 and TRBJ2-7; D gene ambiguous. Germline assignment: CDR1 SGHDN and CDR2 FVKESK. V shed 1 base and J shed 7 bases, with 5 bases lying between them. The length of the CDR3 is 11 residues.

Turning to this clone: The identical CDR3 is also encoded by other nucleotide sequences in the sample. This sequence joins TRBV6-1 and TRBJ2-5; D possibly corresponds to TRBD1 (6 bases). In germline, CDR1 is MNHNS, CDR2 SASEGT. The V and J ends lost 3 bases and 2 bases respectively, with 13 bases between them. This CDR3 spans 15 amino acids. DNA of the CDR3: TGTGCCAGCAGTGACCTGACAGGAGGACAAGAGACCCAGTACTTC. Translating it yields CASSDLTGGQETQYF.

The J gene is TRBJ2-7, the V gene TRBV27; a weak D match, TRBD2 (6 bases). CDR1 is MNHEY, CDR2 SMNVEV, per germline (reference sequence). V shed 5 bases and J shed 3 bases, with 17 bases lying between them. CDR3 length: 15 residues. CDR3 in DNA: TGTGCCAGCAGTGGGGGGATTTTGTCCTTCTACGAGCAGTACTTC. This translates into CASSGGILSFYEQYF.

The chain links TRBV15 to TRBJ2-7; 7 bases align to TRBD2. Germline V CDR1 and CDR2: LNHNV, YYDKDF (reference sequence). There are 15 residues in the CDR3. The trim removed 3 bases at V and 0 bases at J, leaving 5 bases unmatched. This CDR3 is CATSRGAGSSYEQYF. CDR3 sequence (DNA): TGTGCCACCAGCAGGGGAGCGGGATCCTCCTACGAGCAGTACTTC.

The CDR3 loop is CASSQDWYSVEEQYF. The CDR3 DNA is TGCGCCAGCAGCCAAGATTGGTACAGCGTGGAGGAGCAGTACTTC. The chain carries TRBV4-1 and TRBJ2-7; D is undetermined. V lost 0 bases, J lost 7 bases, and 16 bases lay in between. CDR3 length: 15 residues. The germline CDR1 and CDR2 sequences are MGHRA and YSYEKL.

The chain is built from TRBV7-9 and TRBJ2-3, with D possibly being TRBD1 (6 bases). The V gene lost 6 bases and the J gene lost 0 bases, with 10 bases spanning the gap. The CDR3 is 14 residues long. Germline lookup yields CDR1 SEHNR and CDR2 FQNEAQ (reference sequence). CDR3 coding DNA: TGTGCCAGCAGACAGGGCGGGAGCACAGATACGCAGTATTTT. Protein: CASRQGGSTDTQYF.

The V gene is TRBV9, the J gene TRBJ1-5, with 8 nucleotides matching TRBD1. CDR1 is SGDLS and CDR2 is YYNGEE in the germline V gene. The CDR3 runs to 15 residues. Trimming took 4 bases from V and 7 from J; bases not matched to a gene: 10. The CDR3 DNA sequence: TGTGCCAGCAGCCCAGACGGGACAGGCGGGCAGCCCCAGCATTTT. Amino acid sequence: CASSPDGTGGQPQHF.

This chain connects TRBV2 to TRBJ1-2; tentative D call: TRBD1 (5 bases). This CDR3 is 12 amino acids long. V lost 4 bases and J lost 8, with 11 bases in between. CDR1 and CDR2 (germline): SNHLY, FYNNEI. In DNA form, the CDR3 reads TGTGCCAGCAGTGTAGGGGCCAGGGGCTACACCTTC. It yields the protein CASSVGARGYTF.

V and J are TRBV19 and TRBJ1-1, with D hard to call. The CDR3 extends over 13 amino acids. V lost 3 bases and J 2 bases, leaving 7 bases between the germline ends. Germline assignment: CDR1 LNHDA and CDR2 SQIVND (reference sequence). CDR3 region: CASSISVNTEAFF. CDR3 nucleotide sequence: TGTGCCAGTAGTATCTCGGTCAACACTGAAGCTTTCTTT.

The rearrangement links TRBV19 to TRBJ2-5; the D gene is possibly TRBD1 (5 bases). The CDR3 has 15 amino acids. V lost 3 bases, J lost 4 bases, and 15 bases lay in between. Germline V lookup: CDR1 LNHDA, CDR2 SQIVND (reference sequence). DNA of the CDR3: TGTGCCAGTAGTATTGGCACAGGAGTCCCAGAGACCCAGTACTTC. It translates to CASSIGTGVPETQYF.

The chain combines TRBV4-1 with TRBJ2-7; possibly TRBD2 for D (6 bases). The CDR3 spans 12 residues. Trimming cost V 1 base and J 9 bases, with 10 bases left between them. The germline gives CDR1 MGHRA, CDR2 YSYEKL. The CDR3 DNA follows: TGCGCCAGCAGCCAAGTTAGCGGATGGCAGTACTTC. Amino acid sequence: CASSQVSGWQYF.

This chain joins TRBV5-4 and TRBJ2-5; 8 nucleotides agree with TRBD2. The CDR3 has 17 amino acids. The germline V gene has CDR1 SGHNT and CDR2 YYREEE (reference sequence). The J segment lost 4 bases and the V segment lost 4 bases, leaving 15 bases of the junction unmatched. CDR3 sequence reads: CASSNLGRGGLGETQYF. The DNA of the CDR3 is TGTGCCAGCAGCAACCTTGGGCGCGGGGGGTTGGGAGAGACCCAGTACTTC.

The chain couples TRBV7-3 to TRBJ2-3, with 10 nucleotides matching TRBD1. This CDR3 is 15 amino acids long. With 4 bases clipped from V and 1 base from J, the junction kept 2 bases outside the gene matches. In germline, CDR1 is SGHTA, CDR2 FQGTGA. The CDR3 spells CASSSTGGGTDTQYF. The CDR3 nucleotides are TGTGCCAGCAGCTCGACAGGGGGCGGCACAGATACGCAGTATTTT.

CDR3 region: CASSPDFGELFF. The CDR3 DNA follows: TGTGCCAGCAGCCCGGACTTCGGGGAGCTGTTTTTT. The gene calls are TRBV7-2 and TRBJ2-2; tentative D call: TRBD2 (5 bases). V lost 5 bases and J 7 bases, leaving 8 bases between the germline ends. From germline, CDR1 is SGHTA and CDR2 FQGNSA. The CDR3 covers 12 residues.

The chain has TRBV7-9 and TRBJ1-2; D remains unclear. The V end was cut by 5 bases, the J end by 4 bases, with 11 bases between. This CDR3 has 13 residues. CDR1 SEHNR and CDR2 FQNEAQ come from the germline V gene (reference sequence). As DNA, the CDR3 is TGTGCCAGCAGCCCCGGGCGGGTCTATGGCTACACCTTC. Translation gives CASSPGRVYGYTF. The full variable domain, in which reference TRBV7-9 and TRBJ1-2 provide the parts outside the CDR3, is DTGVSQNPRHKITKRGQNVTFRCDPISEHNRLYWYRQTLGQGPEFLTYFQNEAQLEKSRLLSDRFSAERPKGSFSTLEIQRTEQGDSAMYLCASSPGRVYGYTFGSGTRLTVV.

The rearrangement joins TRBV27 to TRBJ1-3, with D possibly matching TRBD1 (5 bases). CDR1 and CDR2 from the germline V gene are MNHEY and SMNVEV (reference sequence). CDR3 length equals 14 residues. Trimming pared 10 bases from V and 4 bases from J, leaving 17 bases between. CDR3 protein: CATRTGPPGNTIYF. In DNA, the CDR3 is TGTGCCACAAGAACGGGGCCCCCAGGAAACACCATATATTTT.

The table lists this clone with a count of one. The chain links TRBV12-5 to TRBJ2-1, with D possibly TRBD1 on 6 matching bases. The CDR3 is 13 amino acids. The germline V gene encodes CDR1 LGHNT and CDR2 FRNRAP. V was clipped by 1 base and J by 7 bases, with 8 bases between them. Here the CDR3 reads CASGLGQVNEQFF. The CDR3 nucleotides are TGTGCTAGTGGTTTGGGACAGGTAAATGAGCAGTTCTTC.

The CDR3 sequence is CASSLEFSSGSASYNEQFF. DNA for the CDR3: TGTGCCAGCAGCTTGGAATTCTCTAGCGGGAGCGCGTCCTACAATGAGCAGTTCTTC. The chain combines TRBV5-4 with TRBJ2-1; 10 bases line up with TRBD2. The CDR3 is 19 residues long. The ends lost 0 bases at V and 1 base at J; junction bases unmatched: 10. The germline gives CDR1 SGHNT, CDR2 YYREEE (reference sequence).